Listed here are 8 T cell receptor beta chains from one sample, sequenced in a study of cytomegalovirus exposure and HLA in healthy donors. 60 Vbeta and 13 Jbeta primers were used in PCR. Sequencing used immunoSEQ multiplex PCR; TCRdb keeps in-frame clones, though not all of them. The data contain tens of thousands of clones, roughly 80% of them seen just once; the ten biggest clones take up 2.5% to 3%. Sequences were obtained from PBMCs. These receptors were obtained from a woman in her 30s in good health and CMV-seronegative.

This sequence joins TRBV5-6 and TRBJ2-3; TRBD1 matches 12 bases. The germline CDR1 and CDR2 sequences are SGHDT and YYEEEE. J lost 4 bases, V lost 2 bases, and 11 bases had no gene match. There are 18 residues in the CDR3. The CDR3 spells CASSFSSGTGGWSDTQYF. The DNA of the CDR3 is TGTGCCAGCAGCTTCTCCTCAGGGACAGGGGGCTGGTCAGATACGCAGTATTTT.

This chain's CDR3 is CASSRGRGEQYF. In DNA, the CDR3 is TGTGCCAGCAGCCGCGGACGGGGCGAGCAGTACTTC. The V gene is TRBV2, the J gene TRBJ2-7; D perhaps matches TRBD2 (5 bases). The CDR3 totals 12 residues. V lost 6 bases and J 6 bases, leaving 12 bases between the germline ends. The germline V gene encodes CDR1 SNHLY and CDR2 FYNNEI.

This clone was detected only a few times. The rearrangement uses TRBV5-4 and TRBJ2-7; a possible D gene is TRBD2 (6 bases). There are 13 residues in the CDR3. Germline CDR1 is SGHNT and CDR2 is YYREEE (reference sequence). V was trimmed by 7 bases and J by 2 bases, leaving 13 bases between them. The DNA for the CDR3 is TGTGCCAGCCGGCGTCGGGGGACCTACGAGCAGTACTTC. Its translation is CASRRRGTYEQYF.

V and J are TRBV11-3 and TRBJ2-7; 7 bases fit TRBD1. Germline CDR1 SGHNT, CDR2 YENEEA. Trimming cost V 5 bases and J 3 bases; bases outside gene matches: 7. The CDR3 totals 14 residues. Here the CDR3 reads CASSLRTGNYEQYF. In DNA, the CDR3 is TGTGCCAGCAGCCTTCGGACAGGCAACTACGAGCAGTACTTC.

CDR3 loop: CASSFFDSEAFF. The DNA of the CDR3 is TGTGCCAGCAGCTTTTTTGACTCCGAAGCTTTCTTT. V usage is TRBV11-2 and J usage is TRBJ1-1; D not certain. Deletions cut 3 bases from V and 8 bases from J, with 10 bases between. The CDR3 extends over 12 amino acids. Germline V gene data show CDR1 as SGHAT and CDR2 as FQNNGV.

The chain uses TRBV7-9 and TRBJ2-2, with a possible D match to TRBD1 (5 bases). Trimming pared 4 bases from V and 0 bases from J, leaving 6 bases between. The germline CDR1 and CDR2 sequences are SEHNR and FQNEAQ (reference sequence). The CDR3 totals 14 residues. The CDR3 sequence: CASSSTANTGELFF. The DNA of the CDR3 is TGTGCCAGCAGCTCGACAGCGAACACCGGGGAGCTGTTTTTT.

The chain combines TRBV27 with TRBJ2-7; maybe TRBD1 (6 bases). The germline CDR1 and CDR2 sequences are MNHEY and SMNVEV (reference sequence). V was clipped by 5 bases and J by 0 bases, with 11 bases between them. The CDR3 has 14 amino acids. CDR3 sequence (DNA): TGTGCCAGCAGTATCGCAGGGGTCTCCTACGAGCAGTACTTC. It is translated as CASSIAGVSYEQYF.

J is TRBJ2-1 and V is TRBV18; tentatively, D is TRBD2 (7 bases). Germline V gene sequence: CDR1 KGHSH, CDR2 LQKENI. The CDR3 sequence is 15 residues long. The germline V and J ends were trimmed by 0 bases and 7 bases, with 13 bases remaining between them. The CDR3, as DNA: TGTGCCAGCTCACCACCCCGGGGGGCGTATAATGAGCAGTTCTTC. This translates into CASSPPRGAYNEQFF.